This T cell receptor (beta chain) appears in the sequencing data of a study of blood T cell repertoires in COVID-19. In the authors' workflow: Amplified reference gene primers provided the basis for estimating nucleated cell counts. The protocol was immunoSEQ multiplex PCR, while the TCRdb copy is restricted to in-frame clones and leaves out a portion. The V and J calls and clone size are taken from that table; D and trimming were inferred from the DNA. The sample has hundreds of thousands of clones; 90% are singletons. In germline, CDR1 is LGHNA, CDR2 YSLEER. This CDR3 contains 13 residues. With 4 bases removed from V and 3 bases from J, the gap between germline ends came to 10 bases.

The TCR comes from a woman aged 18-29 years with acute COVID-19. The rearrangement links TRBV4-3 to TRBJ2-7, with D perhaps matching TRBD2 (7 bases). Specimen: PBMCs or T cells enriched from blood (not recorded which). CDR3 DNA sequence: TGCGCCAGCAGCCTTAGGGGGGGCTACGAGCAGTACTTC. It codes for CASSLRGGYEQYF.